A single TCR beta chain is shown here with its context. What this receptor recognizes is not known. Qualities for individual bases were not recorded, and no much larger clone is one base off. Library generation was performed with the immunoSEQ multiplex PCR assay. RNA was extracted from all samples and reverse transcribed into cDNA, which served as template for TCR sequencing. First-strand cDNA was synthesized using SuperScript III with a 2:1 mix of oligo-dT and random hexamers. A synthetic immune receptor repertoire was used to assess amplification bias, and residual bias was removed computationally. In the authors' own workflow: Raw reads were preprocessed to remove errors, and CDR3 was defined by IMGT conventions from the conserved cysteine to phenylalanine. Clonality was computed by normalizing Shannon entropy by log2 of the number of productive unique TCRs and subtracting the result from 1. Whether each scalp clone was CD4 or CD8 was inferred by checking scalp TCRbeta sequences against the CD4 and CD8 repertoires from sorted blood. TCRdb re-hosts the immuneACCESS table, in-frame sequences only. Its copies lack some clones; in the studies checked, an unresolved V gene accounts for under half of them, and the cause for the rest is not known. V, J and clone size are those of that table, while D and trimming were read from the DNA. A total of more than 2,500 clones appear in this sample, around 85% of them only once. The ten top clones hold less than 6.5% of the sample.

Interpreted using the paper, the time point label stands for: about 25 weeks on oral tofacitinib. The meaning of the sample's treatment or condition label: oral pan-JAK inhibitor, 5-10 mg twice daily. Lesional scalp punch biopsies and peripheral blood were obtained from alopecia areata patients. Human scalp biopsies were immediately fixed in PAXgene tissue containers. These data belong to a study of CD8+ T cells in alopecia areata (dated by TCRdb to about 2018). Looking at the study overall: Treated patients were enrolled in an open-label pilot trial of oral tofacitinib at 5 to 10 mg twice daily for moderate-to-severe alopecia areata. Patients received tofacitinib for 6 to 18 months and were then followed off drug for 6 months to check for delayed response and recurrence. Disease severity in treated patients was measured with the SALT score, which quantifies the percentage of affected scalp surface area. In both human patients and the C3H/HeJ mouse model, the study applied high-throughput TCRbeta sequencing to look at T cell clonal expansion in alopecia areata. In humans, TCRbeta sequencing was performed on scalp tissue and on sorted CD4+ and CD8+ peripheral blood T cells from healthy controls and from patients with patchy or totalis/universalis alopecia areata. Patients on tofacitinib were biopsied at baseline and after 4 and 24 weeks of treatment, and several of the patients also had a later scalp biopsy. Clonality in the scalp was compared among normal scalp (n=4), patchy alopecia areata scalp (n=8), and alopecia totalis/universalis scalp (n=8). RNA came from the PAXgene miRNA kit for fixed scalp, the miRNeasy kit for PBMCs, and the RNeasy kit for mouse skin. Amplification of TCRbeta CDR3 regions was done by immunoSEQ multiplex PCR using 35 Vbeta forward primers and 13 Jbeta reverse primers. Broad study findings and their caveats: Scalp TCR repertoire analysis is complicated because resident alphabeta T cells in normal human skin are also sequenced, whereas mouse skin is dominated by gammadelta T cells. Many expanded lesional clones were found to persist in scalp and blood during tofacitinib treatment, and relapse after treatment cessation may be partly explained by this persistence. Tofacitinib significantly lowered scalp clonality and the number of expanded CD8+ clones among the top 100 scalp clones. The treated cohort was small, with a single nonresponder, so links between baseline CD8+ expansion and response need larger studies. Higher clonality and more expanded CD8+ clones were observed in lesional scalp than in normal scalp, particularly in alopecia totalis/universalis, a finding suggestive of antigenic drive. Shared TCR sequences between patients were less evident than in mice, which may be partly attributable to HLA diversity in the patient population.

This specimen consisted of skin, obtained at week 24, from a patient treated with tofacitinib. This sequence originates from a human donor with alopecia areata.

The CDR3 amino acid sequence is: CASSPTGLWSEQFF. DNA sequence: TGTGCCAGCTCACCGACAGGGCTTTGGTCTGAGCAGTTCTTC. The sequence links TRBV18 to TRBJ2-1; the central 7 bases match TRBD1. Its CDR3 holds 14 amino acids, cysteine through phenylalanine. Solely the CDR3 DNA is kept, with 42 bases framed from the first base. V is trimmed back by 3 bases and J by 9 bases, and the junction contains 8 bases that no gene match accounts for. The germline V gene encodes CDR1 KGHSH and CDR2 LQKENI.